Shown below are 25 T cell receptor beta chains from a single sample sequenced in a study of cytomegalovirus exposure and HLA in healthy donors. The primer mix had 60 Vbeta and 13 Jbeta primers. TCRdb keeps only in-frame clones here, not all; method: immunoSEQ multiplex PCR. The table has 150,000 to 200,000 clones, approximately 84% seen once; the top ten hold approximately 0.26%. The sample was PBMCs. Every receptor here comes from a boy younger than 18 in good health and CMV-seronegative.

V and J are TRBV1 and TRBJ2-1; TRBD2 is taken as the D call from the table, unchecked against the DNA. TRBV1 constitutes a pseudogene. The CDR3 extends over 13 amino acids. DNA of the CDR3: TGCACCAGCAGCCACCCCACTAGCGGGGCGCAGTTCTTC. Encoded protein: CTSSHPTSGAQFF.

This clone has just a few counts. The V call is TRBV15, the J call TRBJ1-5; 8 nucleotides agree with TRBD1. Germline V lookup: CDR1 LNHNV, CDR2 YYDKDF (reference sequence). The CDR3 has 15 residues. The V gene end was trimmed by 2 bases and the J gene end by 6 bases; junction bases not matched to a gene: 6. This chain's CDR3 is CATSRPGQGGQPQHF. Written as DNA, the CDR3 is TGTGCCACCAGCAGACCCGGACAGGGCGGTCAGCCCCAGCATTTT.

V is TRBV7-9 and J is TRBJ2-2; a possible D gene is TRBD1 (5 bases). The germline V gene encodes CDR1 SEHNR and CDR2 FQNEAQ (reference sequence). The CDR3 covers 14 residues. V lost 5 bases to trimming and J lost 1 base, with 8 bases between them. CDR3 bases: TGTGCCAGCAGCCCCAGGGAGAACACCGGGGAGCTGTTTTTT. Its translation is CASSPRENTGELFF.

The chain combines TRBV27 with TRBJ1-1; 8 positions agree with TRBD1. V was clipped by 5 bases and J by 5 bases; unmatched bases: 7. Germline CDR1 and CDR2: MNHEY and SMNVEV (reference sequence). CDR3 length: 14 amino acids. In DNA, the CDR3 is TGTGCCAGCAGTGACAGCAGGGGGCGAACTGAAGCTTTCTTT. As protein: CASSDSRGRTEAFF.

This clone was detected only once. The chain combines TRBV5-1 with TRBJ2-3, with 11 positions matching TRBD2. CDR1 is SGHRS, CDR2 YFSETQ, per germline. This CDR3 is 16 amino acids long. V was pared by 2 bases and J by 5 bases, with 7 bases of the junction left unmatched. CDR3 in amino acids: CASSFSSGGPVDTQYF. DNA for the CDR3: TGCGCCAGCAGCTTTTCTAGCGGGGGGCCTGTAGATACGCAGTATTTT.

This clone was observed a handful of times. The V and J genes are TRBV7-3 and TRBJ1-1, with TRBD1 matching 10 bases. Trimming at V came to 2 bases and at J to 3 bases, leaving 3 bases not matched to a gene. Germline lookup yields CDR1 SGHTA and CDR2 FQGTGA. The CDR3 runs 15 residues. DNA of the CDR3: TGTGCCAGCAGCTTAGACAGGGGGCCGGACACTGAAGCTTTCTTT. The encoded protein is CASSLDRGPDTEAFF.

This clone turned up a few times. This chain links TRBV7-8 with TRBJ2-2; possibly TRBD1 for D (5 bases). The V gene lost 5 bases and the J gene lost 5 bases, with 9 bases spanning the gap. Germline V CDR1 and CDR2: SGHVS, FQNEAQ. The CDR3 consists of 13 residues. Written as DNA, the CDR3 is TGTGCCAGCAGCAGACAGATAACCGGGGAGCTGTTTTTT. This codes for CASSRQITGELFF.

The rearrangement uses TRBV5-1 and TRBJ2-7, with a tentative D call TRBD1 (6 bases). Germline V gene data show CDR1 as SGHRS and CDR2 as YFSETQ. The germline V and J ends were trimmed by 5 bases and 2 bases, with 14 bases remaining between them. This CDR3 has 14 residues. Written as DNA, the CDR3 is TGCGCCAGCAGTTTTAACAGGGTAACCTACGAGCAGTACTTC. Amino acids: CASSFNRVTYEQYF.

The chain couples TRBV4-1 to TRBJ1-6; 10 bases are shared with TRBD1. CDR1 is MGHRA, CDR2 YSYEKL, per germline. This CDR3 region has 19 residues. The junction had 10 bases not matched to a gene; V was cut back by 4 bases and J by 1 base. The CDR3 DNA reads TGCGCCAGCAGCCTAAACGGGGGGACAGGGGTATCCTATAATTCACCCCTCCACTTT. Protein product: CASSLNGGTGVSYNSPLHF.

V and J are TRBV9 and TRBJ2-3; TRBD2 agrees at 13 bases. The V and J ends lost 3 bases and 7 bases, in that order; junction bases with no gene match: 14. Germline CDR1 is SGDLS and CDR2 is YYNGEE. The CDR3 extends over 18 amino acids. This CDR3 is CASSDRVTGLAGANTQYF. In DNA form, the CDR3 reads TGTGCCAGCAGCGACAGGGTAACAGGACTAGCGGGAGCAAATACGCAGTATTTT.

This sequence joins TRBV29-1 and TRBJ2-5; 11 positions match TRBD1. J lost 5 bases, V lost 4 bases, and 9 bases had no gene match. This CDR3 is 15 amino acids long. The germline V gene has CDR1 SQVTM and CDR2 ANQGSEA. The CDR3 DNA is TGCAGCGTTGGATCGGACAGGGGGCTGGGGGAGACCCAGTACTTC. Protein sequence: CSVGSDRGLGETQYF.

Here the CDR3 DNA reads TGTGCCAGCACGACCGGGGGTCCGAGCACAGATACGCAGTATTTT. Its protein is CASTTGGPSTDTQYF. The chain links TRBV5-4 to TRBJ2-3, with D possibly matching TRBD2 (6 bases). Germline V CDR1 and CDR2: SGHNT, YYREEE (reference sequence). V was shortened by 6 bases and J by 0 bases, with 14 bases between the two germline ends. The CDR3 loop spans 15 amino acids.

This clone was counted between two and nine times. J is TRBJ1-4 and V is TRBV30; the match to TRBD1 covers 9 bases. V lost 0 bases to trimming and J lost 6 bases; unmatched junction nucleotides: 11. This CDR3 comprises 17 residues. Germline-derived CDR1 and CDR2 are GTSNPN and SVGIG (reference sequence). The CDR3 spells CAWSVFLERTGDEKLFF. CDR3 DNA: TGTGCCTGGAGTGTATTCTTGGAGAGGACAGGGGATGAAAAACTGTTTTTT.

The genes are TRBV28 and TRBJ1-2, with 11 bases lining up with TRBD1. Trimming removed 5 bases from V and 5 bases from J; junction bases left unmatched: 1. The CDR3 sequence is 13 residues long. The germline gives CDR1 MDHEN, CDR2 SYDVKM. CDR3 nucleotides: TGTGCCAGCAGTGGGACAGGGGGGTATGGCTACACCTTC. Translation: CASSGTGGYGYTF.

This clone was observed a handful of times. CDR3 residues: CASTPGGGGYQPQHF. Here the CDR3 DNA reads TGTGCCAGCACCCCGGGGGGGGGTGGCTATCAGCCCCAGCATTTT. This rearrangement joins TRBV6-5 to TRBJ1-5, with D perhaps matching TRBD1 (5 bases). This CDR3 has 15 amino acids. The V and J ends lost 7 bases and 5 bases respectively, with 18 bases between them. Germline lookup yields CDR1 MNHEY and CDR2 SVGAGI.

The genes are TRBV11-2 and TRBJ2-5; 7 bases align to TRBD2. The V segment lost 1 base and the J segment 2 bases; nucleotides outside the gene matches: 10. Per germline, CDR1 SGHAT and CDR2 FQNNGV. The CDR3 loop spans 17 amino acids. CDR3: CASSLGSSGVGQETQYF. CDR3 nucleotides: TGTGCCAGCAGCTTAGGGTCCAGCGGGGTCGGTCAAGAGACCCAGTACTTC. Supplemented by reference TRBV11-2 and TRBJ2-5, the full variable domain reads EAGVAQSPRYKIIEKRQSVAFWCNPISGHATLYWYQQILGQGPKLLIQFQNNGVVDDSQLPKDRFSAERLKGVDSTLKIQPAKLEDSAVYLCASSLGSSGVGQETQYFGPGTRLLVL.

The CDR3 is CASSLRGNGTQYF. Here the CDR3 DNA reads TGTGCCAGCAGCTTACGAGGGAATGGGACCCAGTACTTC. The chain joins TRBV13 to TRBJ2-5, with D possibly TRBD2 on 5 matching bases. The V gene's germline CDR1 is PRHDT and CDR2 FYEKMQ (reference sequence). The length of the CDR3 is 13 residues. Trimming left V 2 bases short and J 7 bases short, with 11 bases between.

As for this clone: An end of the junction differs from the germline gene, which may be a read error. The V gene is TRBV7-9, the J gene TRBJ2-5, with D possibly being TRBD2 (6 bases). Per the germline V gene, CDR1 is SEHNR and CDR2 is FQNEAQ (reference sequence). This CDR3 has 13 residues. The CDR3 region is CTSSLHGGETQYF. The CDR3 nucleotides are TGTACCAGCAGCTTACACGGGGGAGAGACCCAGTACTTC.

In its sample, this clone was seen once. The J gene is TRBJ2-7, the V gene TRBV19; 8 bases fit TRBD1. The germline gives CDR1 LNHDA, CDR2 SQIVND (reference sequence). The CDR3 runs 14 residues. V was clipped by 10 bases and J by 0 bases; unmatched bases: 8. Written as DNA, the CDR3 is TGTGCCACTAGAGCGACAGGGGACTCCTACGAGCAGTACTTC. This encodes CATRATGDSYEQYF.

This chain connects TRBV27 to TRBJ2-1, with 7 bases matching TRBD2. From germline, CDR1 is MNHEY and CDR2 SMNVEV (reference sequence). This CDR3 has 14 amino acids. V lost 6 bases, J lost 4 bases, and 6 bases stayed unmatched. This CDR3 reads CASSLAGRYNEQFF. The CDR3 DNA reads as TGTGCCAGCAGCTTAGCGGGTCGGTACAATGAGCAGTTCTTC.

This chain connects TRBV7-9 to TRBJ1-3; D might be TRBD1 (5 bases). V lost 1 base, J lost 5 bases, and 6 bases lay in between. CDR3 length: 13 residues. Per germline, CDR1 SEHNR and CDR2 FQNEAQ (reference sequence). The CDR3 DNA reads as TGTGCCAGCAGCTTAGGACAGAGAAACACCATATATTTT. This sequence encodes CASSLGQRNTIYF.

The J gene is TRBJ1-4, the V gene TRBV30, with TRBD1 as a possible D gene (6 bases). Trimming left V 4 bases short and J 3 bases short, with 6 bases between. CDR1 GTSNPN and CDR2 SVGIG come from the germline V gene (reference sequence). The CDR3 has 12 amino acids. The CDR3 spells CAWTGANEKLFF. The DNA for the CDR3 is TGTGCCTGGACAGGGGCTAATGAAAAACTGTTTTTT.

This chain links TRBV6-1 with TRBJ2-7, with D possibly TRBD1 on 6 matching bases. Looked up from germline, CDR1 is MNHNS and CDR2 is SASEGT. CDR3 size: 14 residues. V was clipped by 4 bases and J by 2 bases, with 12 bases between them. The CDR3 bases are TGTGCCAGCAGTGTCCAGGGGAGTGCCTACGAGCAGTACTTC. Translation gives CASSVQGSAYEQYF.

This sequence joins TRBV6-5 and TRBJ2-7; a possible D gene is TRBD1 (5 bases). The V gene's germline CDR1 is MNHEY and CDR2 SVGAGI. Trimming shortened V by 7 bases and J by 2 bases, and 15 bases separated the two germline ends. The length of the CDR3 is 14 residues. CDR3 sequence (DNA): TGTGCCAGCACTAGGGGAAGGGGCCCCTACGAGCAGTACTTC. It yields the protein CASTRGRGPYEQYF.

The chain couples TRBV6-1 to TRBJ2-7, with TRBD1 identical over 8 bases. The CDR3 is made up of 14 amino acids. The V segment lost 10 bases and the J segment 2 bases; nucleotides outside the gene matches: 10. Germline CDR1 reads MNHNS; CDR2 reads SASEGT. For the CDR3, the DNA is TGTGCCAACGAAACCGGGACAGGAACCTACGAGCAGTACTTC. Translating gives CANETGTGTYEQYF.